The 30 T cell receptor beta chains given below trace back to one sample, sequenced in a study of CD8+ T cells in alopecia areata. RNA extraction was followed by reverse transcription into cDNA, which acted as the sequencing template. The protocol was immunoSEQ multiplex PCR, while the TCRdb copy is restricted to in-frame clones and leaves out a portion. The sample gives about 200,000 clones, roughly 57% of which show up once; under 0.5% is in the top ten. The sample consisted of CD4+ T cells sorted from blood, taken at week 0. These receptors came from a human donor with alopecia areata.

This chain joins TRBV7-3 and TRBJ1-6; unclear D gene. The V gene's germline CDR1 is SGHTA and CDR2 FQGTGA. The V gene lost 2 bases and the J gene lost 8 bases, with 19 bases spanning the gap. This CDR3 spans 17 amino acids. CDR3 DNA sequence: TGTGCCAGCAGCTTATCCGAAGGAGGGCGGGGTGATTCACCCCTCCACTTT. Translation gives CASSLSEGGRGDSPLHF.

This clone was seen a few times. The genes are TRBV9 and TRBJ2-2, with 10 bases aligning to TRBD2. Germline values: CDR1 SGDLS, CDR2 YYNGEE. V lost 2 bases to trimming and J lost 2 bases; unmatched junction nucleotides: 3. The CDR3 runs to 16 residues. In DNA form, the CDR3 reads TGTGCCAGCAGCGTCGGACTAGCGGTTAACACCGGGGAGCTGTTTTTT. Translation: CASSVGLAVNTGELFF.

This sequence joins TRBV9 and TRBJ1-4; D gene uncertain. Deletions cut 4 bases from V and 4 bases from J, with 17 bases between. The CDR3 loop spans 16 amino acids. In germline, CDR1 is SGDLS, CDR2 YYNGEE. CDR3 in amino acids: CASSPQDGMDNEKLFF. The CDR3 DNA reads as TGTGCCAGCAGCCCCCAGGACGGAATGGATAATGAAAAACTGTTTTTT.

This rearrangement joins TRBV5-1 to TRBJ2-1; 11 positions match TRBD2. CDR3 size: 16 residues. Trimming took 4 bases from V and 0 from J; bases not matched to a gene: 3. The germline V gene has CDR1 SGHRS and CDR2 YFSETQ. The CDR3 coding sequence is TGCGCCAGCAGCGTCACTAGCGGGAGCTCCTACAATGAGCAGTTCTTC. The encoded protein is CASSVTSGSSYNEQFF.

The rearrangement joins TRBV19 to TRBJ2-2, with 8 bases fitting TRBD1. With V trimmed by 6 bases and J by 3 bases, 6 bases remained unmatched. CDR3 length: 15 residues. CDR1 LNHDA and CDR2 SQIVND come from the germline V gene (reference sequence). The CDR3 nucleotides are TGTGCCAGTAGGAGGGGGACAGGAGACACCGGGGAGCTGTTTTTT. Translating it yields CASRRGTGDTGELFF.

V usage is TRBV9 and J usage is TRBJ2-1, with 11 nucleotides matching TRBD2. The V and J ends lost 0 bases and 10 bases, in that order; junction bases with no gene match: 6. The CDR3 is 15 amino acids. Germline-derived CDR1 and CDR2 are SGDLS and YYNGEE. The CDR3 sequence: CASSVGSGRASEQFF. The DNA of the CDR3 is TGTGCCAGCAGCGTAGGTAGCGGGAGGGCCTCCGAGCAGTTCTTC. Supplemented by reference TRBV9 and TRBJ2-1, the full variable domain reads DSGVTQTPKHLITATGQRVTLRCSPRSGDLSVYWYQQSLDQGLQFLIQYYNGEERAKGNILERFSAQQFPDLHSELNLSSLELGDSALYFCASSVGSGRASEQFFGPGTRLTVL.

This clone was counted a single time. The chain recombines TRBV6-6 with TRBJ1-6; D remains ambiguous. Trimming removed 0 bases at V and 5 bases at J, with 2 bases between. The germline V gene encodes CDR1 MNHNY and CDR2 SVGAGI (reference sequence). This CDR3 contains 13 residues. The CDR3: CASSYSDNSPLHF. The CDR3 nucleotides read TGTGCCAGCAGTTACTCTGATAATTCACCCCTCCACTTT.

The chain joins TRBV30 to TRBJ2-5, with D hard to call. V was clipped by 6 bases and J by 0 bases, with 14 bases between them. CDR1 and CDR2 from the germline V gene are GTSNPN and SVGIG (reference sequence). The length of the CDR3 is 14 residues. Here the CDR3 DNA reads TGTGCCTGCCGACCTGACTTGTACCAAGAGACCCAGTACTTC. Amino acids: CACRPDLYQETQYF.

CDR3 protein: CASSRDKPYEQYF. CDR3 DNA sequence: TGTGCCAGCAGTCGGGACAAGCCCTACGAGCAGTACTTC. V usage is TRBV7-9 and J usage is TRBJ2-7, with D possibly being TRBD1 (6 bases). V gave up 6 bases and J gave up 2 bases, with 11 bases separating them. The CDR3 is made up of 13 amino acids. Germline lookup yields CDR1 SEHNR and CDR2 FQNEAQ (reference sequence).

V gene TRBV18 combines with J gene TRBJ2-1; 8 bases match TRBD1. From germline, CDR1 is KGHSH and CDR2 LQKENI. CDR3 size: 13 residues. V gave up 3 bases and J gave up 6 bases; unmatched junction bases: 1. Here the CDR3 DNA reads TGTGCCAGCTCACCGGGACAGGCCAATGAGCAGTTCTTC. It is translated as CASSPGQANEQFF.

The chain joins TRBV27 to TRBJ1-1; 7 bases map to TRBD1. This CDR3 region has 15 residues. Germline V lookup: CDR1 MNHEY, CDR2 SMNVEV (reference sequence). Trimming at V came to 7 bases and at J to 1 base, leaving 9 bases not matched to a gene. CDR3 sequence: CASIFYRGRNTEAFF. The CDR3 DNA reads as TGTGCCAGCATTTTTTACAGGGGTCGGAACACTGAAGCTTTCTTT.

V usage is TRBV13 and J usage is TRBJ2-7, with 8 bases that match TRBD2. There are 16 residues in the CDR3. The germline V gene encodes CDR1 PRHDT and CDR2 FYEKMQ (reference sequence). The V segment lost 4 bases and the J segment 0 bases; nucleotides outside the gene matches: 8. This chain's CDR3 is CASSSVTSESSYEQYF. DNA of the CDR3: TGTGCCAGCAGCTCCGTGACTAGCGAAAGCTCCTACGAGCAGTACTTC. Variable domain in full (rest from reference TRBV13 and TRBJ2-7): AAGVIQSPRHLIKEKRETATLKCYPIPRHDTVYWYQQGPGQDPQFLISFYEKMQSDKGSIPDRFSAQQFSDYHSELNMSSLELGDSALYFCASSSVTSESSYEQYFGPGTRLTVT.

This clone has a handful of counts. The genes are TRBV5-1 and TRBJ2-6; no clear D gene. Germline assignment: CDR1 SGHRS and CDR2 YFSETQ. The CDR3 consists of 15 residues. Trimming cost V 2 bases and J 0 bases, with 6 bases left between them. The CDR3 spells CASSLHISGANVLTF. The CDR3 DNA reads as TGCGCCAGCAGCTTACACATCTCTGGGGCCAACGTCCTGACTTTC.

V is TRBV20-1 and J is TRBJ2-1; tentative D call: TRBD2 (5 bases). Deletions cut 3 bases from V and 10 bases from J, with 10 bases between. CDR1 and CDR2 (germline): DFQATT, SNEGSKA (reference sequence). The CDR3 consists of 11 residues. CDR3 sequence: CSARVAKEQFF. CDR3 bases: TGCAGTGCTAGGGTAGCGAAGGAGCAGTTCTTC.

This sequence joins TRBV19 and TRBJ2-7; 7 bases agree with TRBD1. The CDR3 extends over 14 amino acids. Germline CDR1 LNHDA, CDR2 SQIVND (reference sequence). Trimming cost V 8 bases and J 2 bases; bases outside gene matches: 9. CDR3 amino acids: CASQSKTGTYEQYF. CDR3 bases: TGTGCCAGTCAATCGAAGACAGGGACCTACGAGCAGTACTTC.

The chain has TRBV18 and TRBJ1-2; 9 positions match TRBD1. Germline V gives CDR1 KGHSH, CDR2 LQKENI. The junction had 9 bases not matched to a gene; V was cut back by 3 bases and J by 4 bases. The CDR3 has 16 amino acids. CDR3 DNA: TGTGCCAGCTCACCTCGAGAATCGGACAGGGGCTATGGCTACACCTTC. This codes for CASSPRESDRGYGYTF.

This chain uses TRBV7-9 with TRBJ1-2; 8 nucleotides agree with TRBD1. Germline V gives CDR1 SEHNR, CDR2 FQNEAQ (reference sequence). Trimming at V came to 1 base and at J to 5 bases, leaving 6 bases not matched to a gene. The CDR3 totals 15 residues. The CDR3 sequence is CASSLDRQGHYGYTF. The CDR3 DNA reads TGTGCCAGCAGCTTAGACCGACAGGGGCATTATGGCTACACCTTC.

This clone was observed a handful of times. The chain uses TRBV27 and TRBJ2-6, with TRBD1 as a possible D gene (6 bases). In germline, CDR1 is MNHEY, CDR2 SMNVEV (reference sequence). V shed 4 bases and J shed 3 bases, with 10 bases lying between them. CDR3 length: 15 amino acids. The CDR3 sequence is CASSYREGGANVLTF. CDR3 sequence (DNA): TGTGCCAGCAGTTACAGGGAAGGTGGGGCCAACGTCCTGACTTTC.

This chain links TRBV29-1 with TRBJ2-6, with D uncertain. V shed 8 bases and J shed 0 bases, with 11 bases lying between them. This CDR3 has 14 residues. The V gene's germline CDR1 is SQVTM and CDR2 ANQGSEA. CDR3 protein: CSLSRSSGANVLTF. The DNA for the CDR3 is TGCAGCCTTTCCAGGAGCTCTGGGGCCAACGTCCTGACTTTC. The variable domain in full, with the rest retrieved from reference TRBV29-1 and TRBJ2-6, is SAVISQKPSRDICQRGTSLTIQCQVDSQVTMMFWYRQQPGQSLTLIATANQGSEATYESGFVIDKFPISRPNLTFSTLTVSNMSPEDSSIYLCSLSRSSGANVLTFGAGSRLTVL.

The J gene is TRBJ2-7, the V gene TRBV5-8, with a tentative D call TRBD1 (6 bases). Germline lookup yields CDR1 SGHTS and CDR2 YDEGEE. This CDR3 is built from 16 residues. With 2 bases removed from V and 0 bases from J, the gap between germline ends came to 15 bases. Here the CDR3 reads CASSFPSGVPSYEQYF. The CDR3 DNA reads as TGTGCCAGCAGCTTTCCCTCAGGGGTCCCCTCCTACGAGCAGTACTTC.

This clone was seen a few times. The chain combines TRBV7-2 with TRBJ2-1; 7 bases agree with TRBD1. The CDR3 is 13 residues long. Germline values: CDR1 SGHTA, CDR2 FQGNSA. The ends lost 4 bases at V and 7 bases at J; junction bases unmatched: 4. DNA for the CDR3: TGTGCCAGCAGCTATGACAGGGCGAATGAGCAGTTCTTC. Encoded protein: CASSYDRANEQFF.

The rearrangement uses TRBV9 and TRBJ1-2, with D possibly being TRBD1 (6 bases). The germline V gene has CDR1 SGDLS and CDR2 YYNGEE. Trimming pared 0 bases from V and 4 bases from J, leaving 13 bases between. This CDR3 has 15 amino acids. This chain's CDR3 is CASSVEEGGTYGYTF. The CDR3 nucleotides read TGTGCCAGCAGCGTAGAAGAGGGGGGAACCTATGGCTACACCTTC.

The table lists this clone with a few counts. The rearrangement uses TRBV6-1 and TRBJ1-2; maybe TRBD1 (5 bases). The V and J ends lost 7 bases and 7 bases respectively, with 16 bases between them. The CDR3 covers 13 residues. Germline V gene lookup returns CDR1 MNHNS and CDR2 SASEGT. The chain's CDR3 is CASTTQGFRGYTF. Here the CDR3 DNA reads TGTGCCAGCACCACTCAGGGATTTCGTGGCTACACCTTC.

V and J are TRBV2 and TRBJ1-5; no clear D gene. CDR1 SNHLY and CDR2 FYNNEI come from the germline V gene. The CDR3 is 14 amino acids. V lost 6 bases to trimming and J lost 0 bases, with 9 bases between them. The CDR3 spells CASRGDVSNQPQHF. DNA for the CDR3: TGTGCCAGCAGGGGAGATGTTAGCAATCAGCCCCAGCATTTT. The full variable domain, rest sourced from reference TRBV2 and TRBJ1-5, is EPEVTQTPSHQVTQMGQEVILRCVPISNHLYFYWYRQILGQKVEFLVSFYNNEISEKSEIFDDQFSVERPDGSNFTLKIRSTKLEDSAMYFCASRGDVSNQPQHFGDGTRLSIL.

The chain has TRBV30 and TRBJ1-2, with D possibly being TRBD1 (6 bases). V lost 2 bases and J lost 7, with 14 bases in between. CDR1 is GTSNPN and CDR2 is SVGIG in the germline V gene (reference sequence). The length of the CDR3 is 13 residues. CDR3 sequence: CAWSRGRGLGYTF. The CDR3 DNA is TGTGCCTGGAGTCGAGGCAGGGGTCTTGGCTACACCTTC.

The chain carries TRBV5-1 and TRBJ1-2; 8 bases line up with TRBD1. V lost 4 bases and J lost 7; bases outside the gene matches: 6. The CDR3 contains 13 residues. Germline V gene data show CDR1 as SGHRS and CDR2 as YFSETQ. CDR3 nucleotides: TGCGCCAGCAGCCCAGGGACAGGCGGTGGCTACACCTTC. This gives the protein CASSPGTGGGYTF.

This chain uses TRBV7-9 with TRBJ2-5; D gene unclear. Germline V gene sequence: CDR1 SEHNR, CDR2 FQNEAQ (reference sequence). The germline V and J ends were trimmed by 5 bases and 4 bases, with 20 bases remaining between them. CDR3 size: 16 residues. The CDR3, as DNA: TGTGCCAGCAGCCCCCAAGGCGTTTCATTAGGAGAGACCCAGTACTTC. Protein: CASSPQGVSLGETQYF.

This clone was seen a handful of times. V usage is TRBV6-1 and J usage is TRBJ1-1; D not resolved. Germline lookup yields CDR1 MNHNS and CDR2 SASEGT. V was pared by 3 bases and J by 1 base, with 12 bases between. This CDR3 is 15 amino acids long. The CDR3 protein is CASSDPRTANTEAFF. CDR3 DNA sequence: TGTGCCAGCAGTGACCCCAGGACGGCGAACACTGAAGCTTTCTTT.

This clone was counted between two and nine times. The CDR3 nucleotides are TGCAGCGTTGTCGGTCAGAGACTGAACACTGAAGCTTTCTTT. Translation: CSVVGQRLNTEAFF. The gene calls are TRBV29-1 and TRBJ1-1, with unresolved D. The CDR3 sequence is 14 residues long. The germline CDR1 and CDR2 sequences are SQVTM and ANQGSEA. Trimming took 4 bases from V and 0 from J, leaving 12 bases between them.

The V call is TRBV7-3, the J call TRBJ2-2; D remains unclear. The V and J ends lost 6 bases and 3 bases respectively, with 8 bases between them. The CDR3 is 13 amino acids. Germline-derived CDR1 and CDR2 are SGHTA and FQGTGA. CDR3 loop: CASSPVDTGELFF. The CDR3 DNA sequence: TGTGCCAGCAGTCCGGTGGACACCGGGGAGCTGTTTTTT. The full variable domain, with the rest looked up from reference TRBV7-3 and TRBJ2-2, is GAGVSQTPSNKVTEKGKYVELRCDPISGHTALYWYRQSLGQGPEFLIYFQGTGAADDSGLPNDRFFAVRPEGSVSTLKIQRTERGDSAVYLCASSPVDTGELFFGEGSRLTVL.